Listed below are T cell receptor beta chains from one sample, sequenced in a study of siplizumab effects on memory and regulatory T cells. TCRdb's table, derived via immunoSEQ multiplex PCR, lists solely in-frame clones and lacks some. Seen here are 90,000 to 150,000 clones, 93% observed once, and the top ten hold roughly 0.17%. The specimen sequenced was non-Treg CD4+ T cells sorted from blood. These receptors came from a human donor in good health. Both conserved end residues are part of each CDR3. A D gene is named only where the DNA matches it firmly. Clone size, where shown, is once, few, many, or a class for clones that have expanded.

v_call	d_call	clone_size	j_call	cdr3_aa	cdr3_nt
TRBV28	TRBD1	.	TRBJ2-7	CASSPPSRQGRFREQYF	TGTGCCAGCAGTCCACCCTCACGACAGGGAAGGTTTCGCGAGCAGTACTTC
TRBV11-2	.	.	TRBJ1-1	CASSLVMGALTEAFF	TGTGCCAGCAGCTTAGTTATGGGGGCGCTTACTGAAGCTTTCTTT
TRBV7-9	.	.	TRBJ2-3	CASSLGLSTDTQYF	TGTGCCAGCAGCTTAGGCCTGAGCACAGATACGCAGTATTTT
TRBV5-4	TRBD2	.	TRBJ2-1	CASSIPSGGAGNEQFF	TGTGCCAGCAGCATCCCTAGCGGGGGGGCCGGAAATGAGCAGTTCTTC
TRBV27	.	.	TRBJ1-1	CASSFGGLNTEAFF	TGTGCCAGCAGTTTCGGGGGCCTGAACACTGAAGCTTTCTTT
TRBV9	.	.	TRBJ2-3	CASSALSNPRADTQYF	TGTGCCAGCAGCGCTCTTTCGAACCCCCGGGCAGATACGCAGTATTTT
TRBV28	TRBD2	.	TRBJ2-7	CASSFGSSGVPYEQYF	TGTGCCAGCAGTTTCGGTTCTAGCGGGGTACCCTACGAGCAGTACTTC
TRBV19	.	.	TRBJ2-3	CASSIVGPTDTQYF	TGTGCCAGTAGTATTGTTGGCCCAACAGATACGCAGTATTTT
TRBV28	.	.	TRBJ2-2	CASSKGSNTGELFF	TGTGCCAGCAGTAAGGGGTCGAACACCGGGGAGCTGTTTTTT
TRBV2	TRBD1	.	TRBJ1-5	CASRRTPGQDNQPQHF	TGTGCCAGCAGGCGGACACCGGGACAGGACAATCAGCCCCAGCATTTT
TRBV5-1	TRBD2	.	TRBJ2-5	CASSSSGGGETQYF	TGCGCCAGCAGCTCCTCGGGGGGAGGGGAGACCCAGTACTTC
TRBV6-5	TRBD1	.	TRBJ2-7	CASSYSGTAYYEQYF	TGTGCCAGCAGTTACTCCGGGACAGCCTACTACGAGCAGTACTTC
TRBV29-1	TRBD2	.	TRBJ2-1	CSATRGTSGNNEQFF	TGCAGCGCCACACGTGGGACTAGCGGAAACAATGAGCAGTTCTTC
TRBV5-6	TRBD1	.	TRBJ1-1	CASITRTGARDAFF	TGTGCCAGCATAACCCGGACAGGGGCGAGAGATGCTTTCTTT
TRBV6-5	.	.	TRBJ1-5	CASSGQTSNQPQHF	TGTGCCAGCAGCGGACAGACTAGCAATCAGCCCCAGCATTTT
TRBV15	.	.	TRBJ2-5	CATSRALITSETQYF	TGTGCCACCAGCAGAGCCCTTATAACTTCAGAGACCCAGTACTTC
TRBV18	.	.	TRBJ2-7	CASSPRAEEQYF	TGTGCCAGCTCACCGCGGGCGGAGGAGCAGTACTTC
TRBV5-1	.	.	TRBJ1-5	CASSLGGGDGQPQHF	TGCGCCAGCAGCTTGGGGGGTGGAGATGGTCAGCCCCAGCATTTT
TRBV6-5	.	few	TRBJ1-1	CASTDGYTEAFF	TGTGCCAGCACGGACGGATACACTGAAGCTTTCTTT
TRBV19	.	.	TRBJ1-4	CASKGGHATNEKLFF	TGTGCCAGTAAAGGGGGACATGCAACTAATGAAAAACTGTTTTTT
TRBV19	TRBD1	.	TRBJ2-2	CASSISGQGKTGELFF	TGTGCCAGTAGTATATCAGGACAGGGGAAGACCGGGGAGCTGTTTTTT
TRBV11-2	TRBD1	.	TRBJ1-5	CASSSTGGSNQPQHF	TGTGCCAGCAGCTCGACAGGGGGTAGCAATCAGCCCCAGCATTTT
TRBV18	.	.	TRBJ2-6	CASSPVGSGANVLTF	TGTGCCAGCTCACCGGTGGGTTCTGGGGCCAACGTCCTGACTTTC
TRBV27	TRBD1	.	TRBJ1-6	CASSLGQVAISPLHF	TGTGCCAGCAGTTTAGGACAGGTCGCAATTTCACCCCTCCACTTT
TRBV6-4	.	few	TRBJ1-2	CASSDEGSHRYTF	TGTGCCAGCAGTGACGAGGGGTCCCATCGCTACACCTTC
TRBV7-9	TRBD1	once	TRBJ1-5	CASSFAVGTGLSNQPQHF	TGTGCCAGCAGCTTCGCAGTTGGGACAGGTTTGAGCAATCAGCCCCAGCATTTT
TRBV11-3	TRBD2	.	TRBJ2-3	CASSSRTGTNTSRDTQYF	TGTGCCAGCAGCTCGAGGACCGGGACTAACACCTCTAGGGATACGCAGTATTTT
TRBV5-6	.	.	TRBJ2-7	CASGLLGTQDYEQYF	TGTGCCAGCGGCTTGCTCGGGACACAAGATTACGAGCAGTACTTC
TRBV6-1	.	.	TRBJ1-2	CASSNGPGGYTF	TGTGCCAGCAGTAACGGACCGGGGGGCTACACCTTC
TRBV19	.	.	TRBJ1-2	CASSKGNYGYTF	TGTGCCAGTAGTAAGGGGAACTATGGCTACACCTTC
TRBV27	TRBD2	.	TRBJ2-3	CASSALSGLGLRRTDTQYF	TGTGCCAGCAGTGCCCTGTCGGGGTTGGGACTAAGGAGAACAGATACGCAGTATTTT
TRBV6-5	TRBD1	.	TRBJ1-6	CASSYQGMTGEALHF	TGTGCCAGCAGTTACCAGGGCATGACAGGGGAGGCCCTCCACTTT
TRBV30	.	.	TRBJ2-5	CAWKTRRGGETQYF	TGTGCCTGGAAAACTAGGCGAGGGGGGGAGACCCAGTACTTC
TRBV5-1	.	.	TRBJ1-1	CASSSLRGGGGEAFF	TGCGCCAGCAGCTCCCTCCGGGGGGGTGGAGGTGAAGCTTTCTTT
TRBV4-3	.	.	TRBJ1-1	CASSHEDGAGEAFF	TGCGCCAGCAGCCACGAAGATGGGGCGGGTGAAGCTTTCTTT
TRBV5-6	.	.	TRBJ2-1	CASSFRDGPFGGQQFF	TGTGCCAGCAGCTTCCGGGACGGACCCTTCGGTGGTCAGCAGTTCTTC
TRBV9	.	once	TRBJ2-1	CASSVAEAYNEQFF	TGTGCCAGCAGCGTAGCTGAAGCTTACAATGAGCAGTTCTTC
TRBV2	.	.	TRBJ1-1	CANLRNLNTEAFF	TGTGCCAACCTGCGAAATCTGAACACTGAAGCTTTCTTT
TRBV5-1	TRBD2	.	TRBJ2-1	CASRAPSGVSNEQFF	TGCGCCAGCAGGGCCCCGAGCGGGGTAAGCAATGAGCAGTTCTTC
TRBV19	TRBD1	.	TRBJ1-5	CASSTGQVLWPQHF	TGTGCCAGTAGTACCGGACAGGTCCTTTGGCCCCAGCATTTT
TRBV30	.	.	TRBJ1-5	CAWKGGGTGQPQHF	TGTGCCTGGAAGGGCGGGGGAACGGGTCAGCCCCAGCATTTT
TRBV13	.	.	TRBJ1-2	CASSLTGNYGYTF	TGTGCCAGCAGCCTGACGGGAAACTATGGCTACACCTTC
TRBV28	.	once	TRBJ2-7	CASSGTRGYEQYF	TGTGCCAGCTCCGGGACAAGAGGCTACGAGCAGTACTTC
TRBV6-1	TRBD1	.	TRBJ1-2	CASSEVLSGTGGLGYGYTF	TGTGCCAGCAGTGAAGTCTTATCCGGGACAGGGGGCCTGGGTTATGGCTACACCTTC
TRBV5-5	TRBD1	.	TRBJ1-3	CASSQTGSYGNTIYF	TGTGCCAGCAGCCAGACAGGGAGTTATGGAAACACCATATATTTT
TRBV7-2	.	.	TRBJ2-5	CASTLEYRGGFSPDF	TGTGCCAGCACCTTGGAGTATAGGGGGGGGTTCTCGCCCGACTTC